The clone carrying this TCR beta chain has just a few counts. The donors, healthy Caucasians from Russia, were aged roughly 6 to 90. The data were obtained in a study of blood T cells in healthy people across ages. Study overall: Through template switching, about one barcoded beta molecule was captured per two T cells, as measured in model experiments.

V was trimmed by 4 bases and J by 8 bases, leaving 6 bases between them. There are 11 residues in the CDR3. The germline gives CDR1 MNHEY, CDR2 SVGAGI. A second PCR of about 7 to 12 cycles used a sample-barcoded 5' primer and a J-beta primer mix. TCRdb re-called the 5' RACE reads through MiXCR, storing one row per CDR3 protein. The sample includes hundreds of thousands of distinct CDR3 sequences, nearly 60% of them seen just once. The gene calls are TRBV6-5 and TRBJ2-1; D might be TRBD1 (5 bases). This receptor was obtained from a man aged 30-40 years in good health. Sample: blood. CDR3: CASSWGHEQFF. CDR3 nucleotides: TGTGCCAGCAGTTGGGGCCATGAGCAGTTCTTC.